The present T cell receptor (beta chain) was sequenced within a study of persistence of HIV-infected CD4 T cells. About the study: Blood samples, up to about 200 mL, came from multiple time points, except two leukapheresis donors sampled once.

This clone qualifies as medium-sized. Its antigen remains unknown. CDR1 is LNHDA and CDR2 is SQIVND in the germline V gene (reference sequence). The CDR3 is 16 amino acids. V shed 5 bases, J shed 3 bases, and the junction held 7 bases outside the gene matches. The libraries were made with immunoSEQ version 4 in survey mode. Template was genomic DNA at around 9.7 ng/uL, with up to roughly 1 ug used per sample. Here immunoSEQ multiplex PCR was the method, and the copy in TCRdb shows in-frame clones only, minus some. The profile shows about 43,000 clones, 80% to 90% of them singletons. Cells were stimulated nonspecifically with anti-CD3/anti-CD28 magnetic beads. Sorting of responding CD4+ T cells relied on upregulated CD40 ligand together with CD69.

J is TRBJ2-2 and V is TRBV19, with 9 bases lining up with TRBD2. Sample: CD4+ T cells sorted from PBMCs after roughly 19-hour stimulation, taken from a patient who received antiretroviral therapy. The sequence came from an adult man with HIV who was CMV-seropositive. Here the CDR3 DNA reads TGTGCCAGTAGTGCCCTAGCGGGGAGTTACACCGGGGAGCTGTTTTTT. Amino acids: CASSALAGSYTGELFF.